This TCR beta chain was identified during a study of blood T cells in healthy people across ages. This CDR3 has 14 amino acids. The germline CDR1 and CDR2 sequences are DFQATT and SNEGSKA (reference sequence). The V end lost 0 bases, the J end lost 11 bases, and 16 bases lay between the germline ends. A sample-barcoded 5' primer and a J-beta primer mix were used in a second PCR of roughly 7 to 12 cycles. The authors tagged each cDNA molecule using a template-switch adaptor with 12 random nucleotides. From the 5' RACE reads, TCRdb called clonotypes with MiXCR, one entry per CDR3 protein. Here the sample spans about 930,000 distinct CDR3 sequences, 25% to 30% being singletons. These data were also reused for a study on T cells of mothers and their children.

The V gene is TRBV20-1, the J gene TRBJ2-2; D might be TRBD1 or TRBD2, each matching 5 bases. The origin of this receptor is a woman between 35 and 50 years old in good health. The sequenced material came from blood. This chain's CDR3 is CSARDNPGRLELFF. Written as DNA, the CDR3 is TGCAGTGCTAGAGATAACCCGGGGCGGCTAGAGCTGTTTTTT.